This T cell receptor (beta chain) was recovered during a study of vaccination effects on CD4 cells after COVID-19 (dated by TCRdb to the early 2020s). Looking at the study overall: Participants received two doses of either the BNT162b2 or the mRNA-1273 mRNA SARS-CoV-2 vaccine. The full study included 9 to 10 COVID-19 convalescent patients and several SARS-CoV-2-naive healthy vaccine recipients. Cultures from other donors in the study were sequenced with the Oncomine TCR Beta short-read assay on an Illumina iSeq 100. SARS-CoV-2 spike-specific CD4+ TCR repertoires from before and after mRNA vaccination were compared in COVID-19 convalescent patients and in infection-naive vaccine recipients.

What the authors observed across the whole study: Limitations of the study were the small number of convalescent patients and the absence of early post-infection timepoints. In healthy vaccine recipients, vaccine-induced clones were almost all SARS-CoV-2 mono-reactive, with only 1 of 255 being cross-reactive with common cold coronaviruses. At late post-vaccination timepoints, both infection-induced and vaccine-induced clones showed marked clonal contraction, consistent with waning T cell responses.

In the ViraFEST assay, PBMC were stimulated with viral peptide pools, and TCR sequencing was then used to find antigen-specific CD4+ T cell clonotypes based on their expansion. After 10 days of culture, CD4+ T cells were isolated with the EasySep CD4+ T cell isolation kit. None of the healthy vaccine recipients had a prior SARS-CoV-2 infection, which was confirmed by nucleocapsid antibody tests that came back negative both before and after vaccination. About 2.2 million PBMC per well were cultured in IMDM with about 5.1% human AB serum, about 9.4 IU/ml IL-2 and gentamicin, plus 10 ug/ml peptides. On days 3 and 7, half of the culture medium was replaced with fresh IL-2-containing medium. Unless noted otherwise, every peptide stimulation condition was grown in triplicate wells. PBMC were separated from whole blood using Ficoll-Paque Plus gradient centrifugation and were then either cryopreserved at -140C or used fresh. The spike proteins of SARS-CoV-2 and of the common cold coronaviruses HCoV-NL63, HCoV-OC43 and HCoV-229E were spanned by overlapping peptide pools. Genomic DNA was extracted from cultured CD4+ T cells with the QIAamp micro DNA kit.

Library prep was done by the immunoSEQ multiplex PCR assay. TCR beta CDR3 sequencing was performed on DNA from the cultured, isolated CD4+ T cells. The paper's processing steps were these. Non-productive TCR sequences were discarded, and reads were trimmed to the CDR3 region, with only CDR3s of 7 or more amino acids retained. The MANAFEST web app was used to pick out antigen-specific clonotypes by comparing their expansion in peptide wells with that in reference cultures. To count as positive, a clone had to show expansion at FDR<0.05 compared with the reference and with all other wells, an odds ratio above 5, and a frequency above 0.1% in two replicate wells. Clonotypes significantly expanded in SARS-CoV-2 spike wells and in at least one common cold coronavirus spike condition were defined as cross-reactive. Levenshtein distance calculated with the stringdist R package was used to assess CDR3 similarity, and unrooted trees were constructed with ape in R 3.6.1. TCRdb obtained this table from immuneACCESS and retained in-frame rearrangements with V and J assigned. These tables miss some clones; where compared with another copy, unresolved V genes account for less than half of the shortfall, and the remainder is unexplained. That table is the source of V, J and clone size, and D and trimming were worked out from the DNA. A total of 67,000 or so clones appear in this sample, roughly 70% of them only once. Approximately 3.8% of the sample is in the top ten clones.

In the case of this clone: What antigen it recognizes has not been identified. No qualities accompany the bases; no much larger clone lies one base away.

This TCR was recovered from a human donor who received a COVID-19 vaccine. The input for sequencing was CD4+ T cells from PBMCs cultured with HCoV-OC43 spike peptides, taken before COVID-19 vaccination. According to the study, the label for this sample's cell subset or site signals: HCoV-OC43 spike overlapping peptide pool stimulation.

This receptor carries the CDR3 CASRWDYGYTF. The DNA sequence follows: TGTGCCAGCAGATGGGACTATGGCTACACCTTC. Recombination connected TRBV6-6 to TRBJ1-2; the D gene identity is not certain. The germline V gene (reference sequence) sets CDR1 to MNHNY and CDR2 to SVGAGI. Its CDR3 holds 11 amino acids, cysteine through phenylalanine. The sequence is cut down to CDR3 DNA, 33 bases in frame from base 1. The junction shows trimming of 6 bases on V and 3 bases on J, plus 5 bases between the germline ends.